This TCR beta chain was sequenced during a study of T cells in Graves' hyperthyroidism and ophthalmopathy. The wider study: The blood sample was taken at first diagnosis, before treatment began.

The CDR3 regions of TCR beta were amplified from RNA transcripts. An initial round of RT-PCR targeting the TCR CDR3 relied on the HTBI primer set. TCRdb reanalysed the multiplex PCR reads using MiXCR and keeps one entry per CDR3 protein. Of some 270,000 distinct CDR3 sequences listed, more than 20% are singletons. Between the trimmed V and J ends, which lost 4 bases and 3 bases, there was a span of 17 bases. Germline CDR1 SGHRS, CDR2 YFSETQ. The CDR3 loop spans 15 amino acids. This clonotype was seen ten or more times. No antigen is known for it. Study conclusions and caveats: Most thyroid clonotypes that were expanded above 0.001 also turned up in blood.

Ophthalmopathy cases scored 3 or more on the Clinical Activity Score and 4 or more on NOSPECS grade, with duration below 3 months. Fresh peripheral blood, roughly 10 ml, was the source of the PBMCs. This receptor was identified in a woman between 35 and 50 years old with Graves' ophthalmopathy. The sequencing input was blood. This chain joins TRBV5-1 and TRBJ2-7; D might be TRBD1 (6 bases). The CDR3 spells CASSPAGAWGYEQYF. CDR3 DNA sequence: TGCGCCAGCAGCCCTGCAGGGGCTTGGGGCTACGAGCAGTACTTC.